These 10 T cell receptor beta chains originate from one sample sequenced in a study of cytomegalovirus exposure and HLA in healthy donors. The PCR used 60 Vbeta and 13 Jbeta primers. Assay used: immunoSEQ multiplex PCR; TCRdb lists only in-frame clones, some missing. This sample has some 160,000 clones, with approximately 80% found just once. The specimen was PBMCs. Receptors were obtained from a young man in good health and CMV-seronegative.

J is TRBJ1-1 and V is TRBV29-1; tentative D call: TRBD1 (5 bases). The CDR3 has 16 amino acids. Between the trimmed V and J ends, which lost 3 bases and 0 bases, there was a span of 17 bases. Germline-derived CDR1 and CDR2 are SQVTM and ANQGSEA. This CDR3 is CSVDAWGKGVNTEAFF. CDR3 in DNA: TGCAGCGTTGATGCATGGGGTAAAGGGGTGAACACTGAAGCTTTCTTT.

CDR3 sequence reads: CASSPTPRVAFEAFF. Here the CDR3 DNA reads TGCGCCAGCAGCCCGACCCCCAGGGTGGCCTTTGAAGCTTTCTTT. J is TRBJ1-1 and V is TRBV5-1; maybe TRBD1 (5 bases). Germline CDR1 SGHRS, CDR2 YFSETQ. The CDR3 length is 15 residues. Deletions cut 4 bases from V and 7 bases from J, with 20 bases between.

V gene TRBV5-1 combines with J gene TRBJ2-3, with 7 bases that match TRBD2. V was clipped by 0 bases and J by 4 bases; unmatched bases: 11. The CDR3 covers 17 residues. The germline gives CDR1 SGHRS, CDR2 YFSETQ. Here the CDR3 reads CASSLDSYGGSPDTQYF. The CDR3 DNA follows: TGCGCCAGCAGCTTGGATTCGTACGGGGGGAGCCCAGATACGCAGTATTTT.

Regarding this clone: Other DNA sequences of this sample code for an identical CDR3. CDR3 nucleotides: TGTGCCAGCAACAGACAGAGAGCGAACACCGGGGAGCTGTTTTTT. Amino acid sequence: CASNRQRANTGELFF. The rearrangement joins TRBV6-1 to TRBJ2-2; D may be TRBD1 (5 bases). Per germline, CDR1 MNHNS and CDR2 SASEGT. V shed 7 bases and J shed 0 bases, with 12 bases lying between them. This CDR3 region has 15 residues.

This rearrangement joins TRBV6-4 to TRBJ2-1, with TRBD2 matching 7 bases. The ends lost 2 bases at V and 8 bases at J; junction bases unmatched: 9. The CDR3 length is 15 residues. The germline V gene has CDR1 MRHNA and CDR2 SNTAGT. CDR3 residues: CASSDQAGPVYEQFF. As DNA, the CDR3 is TGTGCCAGCAGTGACCAAGCGGGGCCCGTTTATGAGCAGTTCTTC.

The chain couples TRBV18 to TRBJ2-7, with a tentative D call TRBD1 (5 bases). CDR1 KGHSH and CDR2 LQKENI come from the germline V gene. V dropped 3 bases and J dropped 2 bases, with 14 bases sitting between them. This CDR3 is built from 15 residues. Written as DNA, the CDR3 is TGTGCCAGCTCACCCGCCATCACAGGACCCTACGAGCAGTACTTC. This gives the protein CASSPAITGPYEQYF. The full variable domain, rest sourced from reference TRBV18 and TRBJ2-7, is NAGVMQNPRHLVRRRGQEARLRCSPMKGHSHVYWYRQLPEEGLKFMVYLQKENIIDESGMPKERFSAEFPKEGPSILRIQQVVRGDSAAYFCASSPAITGPYEQYFGPGTRLTVT.

This rearrangement joins TRBV28 to TRBJ1-1, with a possible D match to TRBD1 (5 bases). Germline V CDR1 and CDR2: MDHEN, SYDVKM. The V gene lost 2 bases and the J gene lost 2 bases, with 6 bases spanning the gap. The CDR3 runs 13 residues. The CDR3 loop reads CASSLGHNTEAFF. CDR3 bases: TGTGCCAGCAGTTTAGGACACAACACTGAAGCTTTCTTT.

The rearrangement uses TRBV28 and TRBJ2-7; 9 positions agree with TRBD1. V lost 4 bases to trimming and J lost 0 bases; unmatched junction nucleotides: 10. CDR1 and CDR2 (germline): MDHEN, SYDVKM. The CDR3 length is 17 residues. DNA of the CDR3: TGTGCCAGCAGTTCCGGGACAGGGACCCTCGGCTCCTACGAGCAGTACTTC. Residues: CASSSGTGTLGSYEQYF.

The chain has TRBV6-6 and TRBJ2-5, with D maybe TRBD1 (6 bases). Germline V gene lookup returns CDR1 MNHNY and CDR2 SVGAGI (reference sequence). This CDR3 is 13 amino acids long. Trimming shortened V by 8 bases and J by 4 bases, and 14 bases separated the two germline ends. CDR3 amino acids: CASQDRLGETQYF. The CDR3 nucleotides read TGTGCCAGCCAGGACAGACTTGGAGAGACCCAGTACTTC.

The chain joins TRBV7-9 to TRBJ2-3; 12 bases align to TRBD2. Germline CDR1 is SEHNR and CDR2 is FQNEAQ (reference sequence). V lost 4 bases, J lost 2 bases, and 4 bases stayed unmatched. The CDR3 consists of 16 residues. CDR3 protein: CASSSRTSGNTDTQYF. The CDR3 region has the DNA TGTGCCAGCAGCTCCCGGACTAGCGGGAACACAGATACGCAGTATTTT.